This entry features one TCR beta chain sequence. Its antigen is not yet known. Base qualities were left out, and no much larger clone turns up one base away. Genomic DNA served as template for TCR beta VDJ combination and CDR3 sequence profiling. An Illumina HiSeq 2000 was the platform used for TCR repertoire sequencing. In the authors' own workflow: TRBV/TRBJ rearrangement plots, CDR3 size and DJ length profiles, and Simpson's diversity index were used to assess repertoires. The most abundant DNA sequence in the deep sequencing data was defined as the immunodominant clone. CDR3 amino acid sequences were screened for sharing across subjects and were compared with published repertoires and the VDJdb database. Using fastp at Q25 and MiXCR, TCRdb reprocessed the public reads and kept productive beta chains. Each record represents a unique CDR3 protein, reported with the most common genes and DNA among its rows. None of the V and J calls come from the authors' own analysis; TCRdb made them. This sample gives some 200,000 distinct CDR3 sequences in total; around 60% of them show up just once. The ten largest account for around 28% of the sample.

The study deep-sequenced TCR repertoires of sorted CD4+ and CD8+ blood T cells from severe aplastic anemia patients and healthy subjects. Ficoll-Paque density gradient centrifugation was used to isolate peripheral blood mononuclear cells. Before DNA extraction, CD4+ and CD8+ T cells were sorted with FACS or magnetic beads. The germline V gene (reference sequence) gives CDR1 as LNHDA and CDR2 as SQIVND. Deletion took 6 bases off V and 8 bases off J, with a span of 17 bases between the germline ends. Counted from cysteine to phenylalanine, this CDR3 has 13 amino acids. Kept here is only the CDR3 DNA, which spans 39 bases and is read in frame from base 1. These data come from a study of CD8+CD57+ T cells in acquired aplastic anemia (dated by TCRdb to about 2018). About the study as a whole: On average, sorted CD4+ and CD8+ cells yielded around 3.5 ug of extracted DNA, with a range of roughly 0.19 to 27.4 ug. Mean read counts for healthy donor samples were 8.5 million to 10.8 million for CD4+ cells and 11 million to 14 million for CD8+ cells.

Here is what the overall study found, with its caveats: Patients and healthy controls showed no significant difference in CD8+ Simpson's diversity (P=0.060). Around 30 CD8+ CDR3 sequences were shared between patients and controls but appeared highly expressed in patients and within their immunodominant clones.

Sequenced input: sorted CD4+, CD8+, or CD8+CD57+ T cells (not recorded which) from PBMCs. The chain couples TRBV19 to TRBJ2-7; 6 matching bases give a weak D call of TRBD2. The receptor comes from a human donor in good health. The nucleotides are TGTGCCAGTAGCCTTTCATTGGAGGGCAAGCAGTACTTC. It translates to CASSLSLEGKQYF.